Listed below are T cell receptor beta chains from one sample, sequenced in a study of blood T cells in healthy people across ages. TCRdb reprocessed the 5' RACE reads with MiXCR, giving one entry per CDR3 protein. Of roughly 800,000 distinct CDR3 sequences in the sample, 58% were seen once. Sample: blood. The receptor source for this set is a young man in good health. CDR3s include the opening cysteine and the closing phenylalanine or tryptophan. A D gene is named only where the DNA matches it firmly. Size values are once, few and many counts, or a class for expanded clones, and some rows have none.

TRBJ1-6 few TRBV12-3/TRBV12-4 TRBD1 CASRADRGYSPLHF TGTGCCAGCAGAGCCGACAGGGGATATTCACCCCTCCACTTT
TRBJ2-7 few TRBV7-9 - CASSPSRVAEQYF TGTGCCAGCAGTCCGTCTAGGGTGGCCGAGCAGTACTTC
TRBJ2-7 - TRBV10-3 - CAISDAAYEQYF TGTGCCATCAGTGATGCAGCCTACGAGCAGTACTTC
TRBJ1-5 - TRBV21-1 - CASSEQGGTGPRWPQHF TGTGCCAGCAGCGAACAAGGGGGAACAGGGCCCCGCTGGCCCCAGCATTTT
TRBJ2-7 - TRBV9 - CASSQGPIPYEQYF TGTGCCAGCAGCCAAGGCCCGATCCCCTACGAGCAGTACTTC
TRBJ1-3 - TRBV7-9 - CASSLSLRVSGNTIYF TGTGCCAGCAGCTTATCTCTCAGGGTCTCTGGAAACACCATATATTTT
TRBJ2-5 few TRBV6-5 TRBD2 CASSYSGTRKETQYF TGTGCCAGCAGTTACTCCGGGACTAGAAAGGAGACCCAGTACTTC
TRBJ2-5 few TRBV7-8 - CASSLGLTETQYF TGTGCCAGCAGCCTGGGACTGACCGAGACCCAGTACTTC
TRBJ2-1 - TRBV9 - CASSAALGGGPRVFF TGTGCCAGCAGCGCCGCCCTCGGTGGGGGCCCCCGTGTGTTCTTC
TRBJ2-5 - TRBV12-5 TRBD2 CASGLVLAGGLDNEQYF TGTGCTAGTGGTTTGGTTCTAGCGGGAGGCCTTGATAATGAGCAGTACTTC
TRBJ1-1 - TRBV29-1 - CSVYFRALNTEAFF TGCAGCGTTTATTTTCGGGCACTGAACACTGAAGCTTTCTTT
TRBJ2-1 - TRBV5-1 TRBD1 CASSLGGTGNNEQFF TGCGCCAGCAGCTTGGGCGGGACAGGGAATAATGAGCAGTTCTTC
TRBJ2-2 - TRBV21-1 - CASSTTGFGGNTGELFF TGTGCCAGCAGTACAACAGGGTTTGGGGGAAACACCGGGGAGCTGTTTTTT
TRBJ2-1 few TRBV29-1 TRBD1 CSVRTGAANEQFF TGCAGCGTCAGGACAGGGGCCGCCAATGAGCAGTTCTTC
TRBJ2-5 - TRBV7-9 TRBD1 CASSLSGGQDEQYF TGTGCCAGCAGCTTATCAGGGGGCCAGGATGAGCAGTACTTC
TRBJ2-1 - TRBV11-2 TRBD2 CASSLHTSLAGGTEQFF TGTGCCAGCAGCTTACACACCTCTCTAGCGGGGGGGACTGAGCAGTTCTTC
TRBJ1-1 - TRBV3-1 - CAGQGGTEAFF TGTGCGGGGCAGGGCGGGACTGAAGCTTTCTTT
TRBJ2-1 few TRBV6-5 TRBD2 CASSSLSGAVDEQFF TGTGCCAGCAGTTCCCTCAGCGGGGCCGTGGATGAGCAGTTCTTC
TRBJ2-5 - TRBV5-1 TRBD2 CASSFASGGASGEQYF TGCGCCAGCAGCTTCGCTAGCGGGGGGGCGTCGGGAGAGCAGTACTTC
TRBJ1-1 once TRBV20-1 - CSAPTALGTEAFF TGCAGTGCTCCTACAGCGTTAGGCACTGAAGCTTTCTTT
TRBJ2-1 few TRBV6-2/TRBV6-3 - CASTAGIGSYNEQFF TGTGCCAGCACCGCCGGGATCGGCTCCTACAATGAGCAGTTCTTC
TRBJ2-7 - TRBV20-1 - CSARTTDRREQYF TGCAGTGCTAGAACGACAGACCGTCGTGAGCAGTACTTC
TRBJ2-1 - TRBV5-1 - CASSLNSPHDEQFF TGCGCCAGCAGCTTGAACTCCCCCCATGATGAGCAGTTCTTC
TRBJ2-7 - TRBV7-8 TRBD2 CASSFNFLAGGRSYEQYF TGTGCCAGCAGCTTTAACTTTCTAGCGGGGGGACGCTCCTACGAGCAGTACTTC
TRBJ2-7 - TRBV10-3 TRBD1 CAIRADRDGYEQYF TGTGCCATCAGGGCCGACAGGGATGGCTACGAGCAGTACTTC
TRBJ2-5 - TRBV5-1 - CASSGGDWDQYF TGCGCCAGCAGCGGCGGCGACTGGGACCAGTACTTC